The clone carrying this TCR beta chain has at least ten counts. Its antigen is unknown. A universal primer site was added by template switching, and unique molecular identifiers were carried by the cDNA. TCRdb itself ran the 5' RACE reads through MiXCR, one entry per CDR3 protein. The sample has roughly 240,000 distinct CDR3 sequences, approximately 7% seen once. This sample was taken from a study of identical twins. Study outcomes and limitations: Not following the same donors, the study drew its conclusions from cross-sectional statistical analysis.

V shed 6 bases and J 9 bases; nucleotides not matched to a gene: 9. This CDR3 has 15 residues. The same sample was also used in a study of yellow fever vaccine responses in identical twins.

Sequenced sample: memory (CD45RO+) T cells sorted from blood. The chain links TRBV12-3 or TRBV12-4 to TRBJ2-3, with 13 bases that match TRBD2. The source of this sequence is a young woman in good health. In DNA, the CDR3 is TGTGCCAGCAGCCCCACTAGCGGGGGGGCCGGAACGCAGTATTTT. It encodes CASSPTSGGAGTQYF.